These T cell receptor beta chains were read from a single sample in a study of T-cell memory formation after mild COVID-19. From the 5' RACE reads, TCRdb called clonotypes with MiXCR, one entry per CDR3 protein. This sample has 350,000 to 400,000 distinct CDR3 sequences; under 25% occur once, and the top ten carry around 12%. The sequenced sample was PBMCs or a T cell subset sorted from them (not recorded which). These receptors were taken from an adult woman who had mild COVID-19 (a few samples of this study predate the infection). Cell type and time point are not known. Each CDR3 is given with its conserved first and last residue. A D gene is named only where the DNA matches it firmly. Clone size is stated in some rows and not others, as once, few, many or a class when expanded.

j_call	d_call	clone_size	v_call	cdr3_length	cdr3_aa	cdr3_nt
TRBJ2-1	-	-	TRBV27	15	CASSLLGVSYNEQFF	TGTGCCAGCAGTTTACTGGGGGTCTCGTACAATGAGCAGTTCTTC
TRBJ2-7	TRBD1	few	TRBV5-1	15	CASSPSTGSSYEQYF	TGCGCCAGCAGCCCTTCGACAGGGAGCTCCTACGAGCAGTACTTC
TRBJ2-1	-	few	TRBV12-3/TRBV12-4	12	CASSLPGNEQFF	TGTGCCAGCAGTTTACCGGGGAATGAGCAGTTCTTC
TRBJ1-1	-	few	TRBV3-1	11	CASRGGNEAFF	TGTGCCAGCAGGGGGGGAAATGAAGCTTTCTTT
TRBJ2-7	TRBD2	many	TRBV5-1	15	CASSSGAGGVYEQYF	TGCGCCAGCAGCAGTGGAGCGGGAGGGGTCTACGAGCAGTACTTC
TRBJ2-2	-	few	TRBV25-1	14	CASSRGTVTGELFF	TGTGCCAGCAGTCGGGGGACGGTGACCGGGGAGCTGTTTTTT
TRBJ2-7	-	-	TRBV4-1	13	CASSIGVSYEQYF	TGCGCCAGCAGCATCGGGGTTTCCTACGAGCAGTACTTC
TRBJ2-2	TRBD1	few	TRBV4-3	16	CASSQDRGQNTGELFF	TGCGCCAGCAGCCAAGACAGGGGGCAGAACACCGGGGAGCTGTTTTTT
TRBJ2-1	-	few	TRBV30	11	CAWSGLNEQFF	TGTGCCTGGAGCGGACTCAATGAGCAGTTCTTC
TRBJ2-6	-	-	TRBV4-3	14	CASSPVEGANVLTF	TGCGCCAGCAGCCCCGTCGAAGGGGCCAACGTCCTGACTTTC
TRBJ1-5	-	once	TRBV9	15	CASSAQGLGNQPQHF	TGTGCCAGCAGCGCACAGGGACTAGGCAATCAGCCCCAGCATTTT
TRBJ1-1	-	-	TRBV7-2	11	CASSPQAGAFF	TGTGCCAGCAGCCCGCAGGCTGGGGCTTTCTTT
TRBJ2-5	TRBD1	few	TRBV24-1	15	CATSDPQGAGETQYF	TGTGCCACCAGTGATCCCCAGGGGGCCGGAGAGACCCAGTACTTC
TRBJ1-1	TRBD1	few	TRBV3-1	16	CASSPPDRGQATEAFF	TGTGCCAGCAGCCCGCCGGACAGGGGTCAGGCCACTGAAGCTTTCTTT
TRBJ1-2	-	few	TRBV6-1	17	CASSATTTGPGDYGYTF	TGTGCCAGCAGTGCTACTACTACAGGCCCCGGGGACTATGGCTACACCTTC
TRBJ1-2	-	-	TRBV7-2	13	CASSLGQEGGYTF	TGTGCCAGCAGCTTAGGACAGGAGGGTGGCTACACCTTC
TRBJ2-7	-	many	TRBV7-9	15	CASSYRTAPLYEQYF	TGTGCCAGCAGCTACCGCACAGCACCCCTCTACGAGCAGTACTTC
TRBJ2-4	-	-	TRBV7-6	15	CASSLEWGPKNIQYF	TGTGCCAGCAGCTTAGAATGGGGACCCAAAAACATTCAGTACTTC
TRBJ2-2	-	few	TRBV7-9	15	CASSQGTAVTGELFF	TGTGCCAGCAGCCAGGGGACCGCTGTAACCGGGGAGCTGTTTTTT
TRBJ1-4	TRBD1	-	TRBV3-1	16	CASSQWDRGLGEKLFF	TGTGCCAGCAGCCAGTGGGACAGGGGACTTGGTGAAAAACTGTTTTTT
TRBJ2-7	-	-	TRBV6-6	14	CASKTTGSSYEQYF	TGTGCCAGCAAGACGACAGGTAGCTCCTACGAGCAGTACTTC
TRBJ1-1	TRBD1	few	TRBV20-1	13	CSAGQGASTEAFF	TGCAGTGCTGGTCAGGGGGCGTCGACTGAAGCTTTCTTT
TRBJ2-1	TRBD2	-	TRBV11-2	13	CASSLEAGGPKFF	TGTGCCAGCAGCTTAGAAGCGGGGGGGCCAAAGTTCTTC
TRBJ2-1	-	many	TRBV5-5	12	CASSLELGEQFF	TGTGCCAGCAGCTTGGAGCTGGGTGAGCAGTTCTTC
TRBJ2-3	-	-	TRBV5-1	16	CASSLALTFSTDTQYF	TGCGCCAGCAGCTTGGCACTTACCTTTAGCACAGATACGCAGTATTTT
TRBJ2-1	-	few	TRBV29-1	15	CSVGRSFTLYNEQFF	TGCAGCGTTGGTCGATCCTTCACCCTCTACAATGAGCAGTTCTTC
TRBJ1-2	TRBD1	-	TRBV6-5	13	CASSQGQLYGYTF	TGTGCCAGCAGTCAGGGACAGCTCTATGGCTACACCTTC
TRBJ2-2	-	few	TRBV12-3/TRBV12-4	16	CASSLVRVLTTGELFF	TGTGCCAGCAGTTTAGTCAGGGTCCTAACCACCGGGGAGCTGTTTTTT
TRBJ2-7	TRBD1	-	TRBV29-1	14	CSVFPGTGSYEQYF	TGCAGCGTGTTCCCCGGGACAGGGTCCTACGAGCAGTACTTC